The 25 T cell receptor beta chains below all came from one sample that was sequenced in a study of cytomegalovirus exposure and HLA in healthy donors. The PCR was carried out with 60 Vbeta primers and 13 Jbeta primers. TCRdb keeps only in-frame clones here, not all; method: immunoSEQ multiplex PCR. The repertoire holds tens of thousands of clones, with approximately 75% as singletons. Sequencing was carried out using PBMCs. The receptors originated from a man aged 45-60 years in good health and CMV-seropositive.

The V gene is TRBV5-6, the J gene TRBJ2-2; maybe TRBD2 (7 bases). V lost 2 bases and J lost 5, with 10 bases in between. Germline V gene data show CDR1 as SGHDT and CDR2 as YYEEEE. The CDR3 covers 14 residues. The DNA of the CDR3 is TGTGCCAGCAGCTTAGGGGGACTAACCGGGGAGCTGTTTTTT. This gives the protein CASSLGGLTGELFF.

The gene calls are TRBV6-6 and TRBJ2-7; tentative D call: TRBD2 (5 bases). Germline V lookup: CDR1 MNHNY, CDR2 SVGAGI (reference sequence). The CDR3 runs to 15 residues. V was clipped by 0 bases and J by 1 base, with 10 bases between them. Written as DNA, the CDR3 is TGTGCCAGCAGTTACTCGGTGGCGGGTTCCTACGAGCAGTACTTC. Its translation is CASSYSVAGSYEQYF.

CDR3 protein: CASSTIVGGEQYF. Written as DNA, the CDR3 is TGTGCCAGCAGCACCATAGTAGGCGGAGAGCAGTACTTC. The chain links TRBV14 to TRBJ2-7; no clear D gene. Deletions cut 5 bases from V and 7 bases from J, with 15 bases between. The germline V gene has CDR1 SGHDN and CDR2 FVKESK. The CDR3 runs to 13 residues.

The chain combines TRBV4-3 with TRBJ1-4, with a possible D match to TRBD1 (6 bases). Trimming removed 0 bases from V and 5 bases from J, with 16 bases in between. This CDR3 comprises 17 residues. Germline V gene lookup returns CDR1 LGHNA and CDR2 YSLEER. The CDR3: CASSQDPQGGTNEKLFF. DNA of the CDR3: TGCGCCAGCAGCCAAGACCCACAGGGAGGGACGAATGAAAAACTGTTTTTT.

V is TRBV10-3 and J is TRBJ2-2; D is possibly TRBD2 (6 bases). The V and J ends lost 2 bases and 6 bases respectively, with 7 bases between them. Germline V gives CDR1 ENHRY, CDR2 SYGVKD. This CDR3 region has 13 residues. For the CDR3, the DNA is TGTGCCATCAGTGAGGGGAGGTCCGGGGAGCTGTTTTTT. Protein sequence: CAISEGRSGELFF.

The chain uses TRBV23-1 and TRBJ1-3, with unresolved D. TRBV23-1 is annotated as an ORF whose role is uncertain. The CDR3 is 15 amino acids. Trimming took off 0 bases at V and 6 bases at J, with 12 bases between the two ends. The CDR3 spells CASSQSSRILNTIYF. In nucleotides, the CDR3 is TGCGCCAGCAGTCAATCCTCCAGGATCCTAAACACCATATATTTT.

This chain joins TRBV7-2 and TRBJ1-1, with TRBD1 identical over 8 bases. This CDR3 is 14 amino acids long. Trimming removed 5 bases from V and 3 bases from J; junction bases left unmatched: 5. Per germline, CDR1 SGHTA and CDR2 FQGNSA. CDR3 sequence: CASSPDRAYTEAFF. CDR3 nucleotides: TGTGCCAGCAGCCCGGACAGGGCGTACACTGAAGCTTTCTTT.

The chain carries TRBV7-6 and TRBJ2-1, with a possible D match to TRBD2 (5 bases). Trimming stripped 1 base from V and 6 bases from J, with 10 bases between. The length of the CDR3 is 14 residues. Germline CDR1 and CDR2: SGHVS and FNYEAQ. The CDR3 nucleotides are TGTGCCAGCAGCTTAGAACTAGTTACCAATGAGCAGTTCTTC. It codes for CASSLELVTNEQFF.

This clone was seen only a few times. This chain uses TRBV5-1 with TRBJ2-7, with TRBD1 matching 9 bases. Germline CDR1 SGHRS, CDR2 YFSETQ. CDR3 length: 17 residues. V lost 4 bases to trimming and J lost 0 bases; unmatched junction nucleotides: 11. The DNA for the CDR3 is TGCGCCAGCAGCCCTTCTGGGACAGGGTGGGACTCCTACGAGCAGTACTTC. Translated, it gives CASSPSGTGWDSYEQYF.

The chain links TRBV2 to TRBJ2-7; TRBD1 might be the D (5 bases). Germline V gives CDR1 SNHLY, CDR2 FYNNEI. The CDR3 runs 15 residues. V lost 5 bases and J lost 3, with 17 bases in between. In DNA form, the CDR3 reads TGTGCCAGCAGTTACGACCAGCAGGGTGGCTACGAGCAGTACTTC. This sequence encodes CASSYDQQGGYEQYF.

The CDR3 protein is CASRGLGNTEAFF. The CDR3 DNA reads TGTGCCAGCAGGGGGCTTGGGAACACTGAAGCTTTCTTT. The chain uses TRBV27 and TRBJ1-1; D may be TRBD1 (5 bases). CDR3 length equals 13 residues. In germline, CDR1 is MNHEY, CDR2 SMNVEV (reference sequence). Between the trimmed V and J ends, which lost 6 bases and 1 base, there was a span of 9 bases.

This clone has only one observation. The chain uses TRBV7-9 and TRBJ2-7, with D unclear. The V gene's germline CDR1 is SEHNR and CDR2 FQNEAQ (reference sequence). Between the trimmed V and J ends, which lost 7 bases and 3 bases, there was a span of 10 bases. The CDR3 covers 12 residues. The CDR3 loop is CASTIASYEQYF. The DNA of the CDR3 is TGTGCCAGCACGATCGCGAGCTACGAGCAGTACTTC.

This clone turned up a few times. The gene calls are TRBV9 and TRBJ2-7; D may be TRBD1 (6 bases). Germline values: CDR1 SGDLS, CDR2 YYNGEE. Trimming removed 5 bases from V and 3 bases from J, with 12 bases in between. This CDR3 region has 13 residues. CDR3 sequence (DNA): TGTGCCAGCAGTCGGACAGACAGCTACGAGCAGTACTTC. It codes for CASSRTDSYEQYF.

The gene calls are TRBV2 and TRBJ2-5; possible D gene TRBD1, 5 bases. V dropped 1 base and J dropped 1 base, with 7 bases sitting between them. The germline gives CDR1 SNHLY, CDR2 FYNNEI. CDR3 length: 14 residues. The CDR3 DNA is TGTGCCAGCAGTGAAGGGGGCACCCAAGAGACCCAGTACTTC. Encoded protein: CASSEGGTQETQYF.

The rearrangement links TRBV4-1 to TRBJ1-2; unclear D gene. CDR1 MGHRA and CDR2 YSYEKL come from the germline V gene. V lost 1 base to trimming and J lost 4 bases, with 4 bases between them. The CDR3 consists of 12 residues. CDR3 bases: TGCGCCAGCAGCCAAGGGGCCTATGGCTACACCTTC. It is translated as CASSQGAYGYTF.

The chain joins TRBV27 to TRBJ1-1, with 11 positions matching TRBD1. The CDR3 has 14 amino acids. The V and J ends lost 3 bases and 4 bases, in that order; junction bases with no gene match: 1. In germline, CDR1 is MNHEY, CDR2 SMNVEV (reference sequence). This CDR3 reads CASSFGTGGTEAFF. The CDR3 DNA sequence: TGTGCCAGCAGTTTCGGGACAGGGGGCACTGAAGCTTTCTTT.

The chain couples TRBV5-8 to TRBJ1-2; D may be TRBD1 (5 bases). This CDR3 is 15 amino acids long. Germline CDR1 and CDR2: SGHTS and YDEGEE. V shed 2 bases and J shed 0 bases, with 11 bases lying between them. CDR3 nucleotide sequence: TGTGCCAGCAGCTTTGTCGGGGGAACTAACTATGGCTACACCTTC. It codes for CASSFVGGTNYGYTF.

The V and J genes are TRBV30 and TRBJ2-1, with 7 bases lining up with TRBD2. Germline assignment: CDR1 GTSNPN and CDR2 SVGIG (reference sequence). The CDR3 is 16 residues long. V was pared by 3 bases and J by 1 base, with 9 bases of the junction left unmatched. The CDR3 nucleotides read TGTGCCTGGAGATTACCCTGGGGGGGATCCTACAATGAGCAGTTCTTC. It translates to CAWRLPWGGSYNEQFF.

The rearrangement uses TRBV9 and TRBJ1-2; 9 bases line up with TRBD1. J gave up 7 bases and V 6 bases, and 4 bases lay outside the gene matches. Germline values: CDR1 SGDLS, CDR2 YYNGEE. This CDR3 contains 12 residues. DNA of the CDR3: TGTGCCAGCACGACAGGGGGTGTTGGCTACACCTTC. Translating gives CASTTGGVGYTF.

This clone was seen only once. This chain links TRBV6-6 with TRBJ1-5, with D possibly TRBD1 on 5 matching bases. The germline CDR1 and CDR2 sequences are MNHNY and SVGAGI (reference sequence). The length of the CDR3 is 15 residues. Trimming stripped 8 bases from V and 4 bases from J, with 18 bases between. The CDR3 DNA follows: TGTGCCAGCGATCACAGGCCCCTCGATAATCAGCCCCAGCATTTT. This encodes CASDHRPLDNQPQHF.

In its sample, this clone was seen a few times. The chain combines TRBV5-4 with TRBJ2-7, with 13 bases lining up with TRBD2. This CDR3 region has 15 residues. Germline lookup yields CDR1 SGHNT and CDR2 YYREEE (reference sequence). With 2 bases clipped from V and 6 bases from J, the junction kept 5 bases outside the gene matches. The CDR3 bases are TGTGCCAGCAGCTTAGGACTAGCGGGAGATGGCGAGCAGTACTTC. It yields the protein CASSLGLAGDGEQYF.

This chain links TRBV4-2 with TRBJ2-7; D is possibly TRBD1 (5 bases). Trimming removed 0 bases from V and 3 bases from J, with 15 bases in between. The CDR3 loop spans 16 amino acids. Germline values: CDR1 LGHNA, CDR2 YNFKEQ. The CDR3 DNA sequence: TGTGCCAGCAGCCAAGATGACGCAGGGCGGATCTACGAGCAGTACTTC. Translated: CASSQDDAGRIYEQYF.

This chain connects TRBV4-1 to TRBJ2-3, with TRBD2 matching over 7 bases. The germline V gene has CDR1 MGHRA and CDR2 YSYEKL. The CDR3 totals 16 residues. V was clipped by 2 bases and J by 5 bases; unmatched bases: 10. As DNA, the CDR3 is TGCGCCAGCAGCCAACGCTTGGCGGGGAGGGGAGATACGCAGTATTTT. It is translated as CASSQRLAGRGDTQYF.

The rearrangement links TRBV7-2 to TRBJ1-2; 9 bases are shared with TRBD1. The CDR3 consists of 15 residues. Germline V lookup: CDR1 SGHTA, CDR2 FQGNSA. V lost 0 bases, J lost 8 bases, and 7 bases stayed unmatched. CDR3 sequence reads: CASSLAHRQGEGYTF. DNA of the CDR3: TGTGCCAGCAGCTTAGCACATCGACAGGGGGAGGGCTACACCTTC.

This chain uses TRBV19 with TRBJ1-1; no definite D call. The CDR3 sequence is 14 residues long. CDR1 LNHDA and CDR2 SQIVND come from the germline V gene (reference sequence). Trimming cost V 5 bases and J 5 bases, with 15 bases left between them. In DNA, the CDR3 is TGTGCCAGTAGTGAAACCCGGGAACGGACTGAAGCTTTCTTT. Amino acid sequence: CASSETRERTEAFF.